Listed below are T cell receptor beta chains from one sample, sequenced in a study of low-dose radiotherapy and immunotherapy resistance in tumors. MiXCR, applied by TCRdb to the reads, yields one record per CDR3 protein. The table includes around 60,000 distinct CDR3 sequences, about 23% detected once. The specimen was PBMCs, collected after low-dose radiotherapy plus immunotherapy. The receptors come from a male donor with prostate cancer. Both conserved end residues are part of each CDR3. Each record gives: clone size, J gene, V gene, CDR3 length, D gene, CDR3 DNA, CDR3 protein. D genes are given only for firm matches. A clone size is listed for some rows: how often the clone was seen (once, few, many), or a class if it is expanded.

many	TRBJ2-1	TRBV30	12	.	TGTGCCTGGGGTCACCTTGGGAATGAGCAGTTCTTC	CAWGHLGNEQFF
.	TRBJ2-3	TRBV2	15	TRBD1	TGTGCCAGCAGCATGGACAGGGTTAGCACAGATACGCAGTATTTT	CASSMDRVSTDTQYF
many	TRBJ2-3	TRBV7-2	19	TRBD1	TGTGCCAGCAGCTTAACGACTCCCCGGGACAGGAGATACACAGATACGCAGTATTTT	CASSLTTPRDRRYTDTQYF
few	TRBJ1-6	TRBV12-3/TRBV12-4	15	TRBD1	TGTGCCAGCAGTCCGACAGGGGAGGATAATTCACCCCTCCACTTT	CASSPTGEDNSPLHF
many	TRBJ2-2	TRBV24-1	12	.	TGTGCCACCTGGGCCGACACCGGGGAGCTGTTTTTT	CATWADTGELFF
few	TRBJ1-2	TRBV7-9	16	TRBD1	TGTGCCAGCAGCGCCCGGGGGACAGGGGATTTGGGAGGCTACACCTTC	CASSARGTGDLGGYTF
many	TRBJ2-1	TRBV3-1	16	TRBD2	TGTGCCAGCAGCCAAGATCCGCGGGAGGTTTCCAATGAGCAGTTCTTC	CASSQDPREVSNEQFF
.	TRBJ2-7	TRBV6-5	13	.	TGTGCCAGCAGTTACGAGGGGGCCTACGAGCAGTACTTC	CASSYEGAYEQYF
many	TRBJ2-1	TRBV23-1	11	.	TGCGCCAGCGGAGGACCGAATGAGCAGTTCTTC	CASGGPNEQFF
.	TRBJ1-2	TRBV20-1	15	.	TGCAGTGCTAGAGATAAAGAGACAGCTAACTATGGCTACACCTTC	CSARDKETANYGYTF
.	TRBJ2-1	TRBV18	15	.	TGTGCCAGCTCACCCGAACGGGTAACTCTTGATGAGCAGTTCTTC	CASSPERVTLDEQFF
.	TRBJ2-3	TRBV11-2	14	.	TGTGCCAGCAGCTTCTACAGGGGCACAGATACGCAGTATTTT	CASSFYRGTDTQYF
.	TRBJ1-2	TRBV29-1	13	.	TGCAGCGTTAATGGGGGGTTAATCTCTGGCTACACCTTC	CSVNGGLISGYTF
many	TRBJ1-6	TRBV29-1	17	.	TGCAGCCCTCTAAGCCCTAGGACGCGAGCCGATAATTCACCCCTCCACTTT	CSPLSPRTRADNSPLHF
medium-sized	TRBJ2-7	TRBV18	14	.	TGTGCCAGCTCTCTGGTCGCGGTCTCCTACGAGCAGTACTTC	CASSLVAVSYEQYF
few	TRBJ1-2	TRBV19	15	.	TGTGCCAGTAGATCGGGGGGTGCAGGTCCCTATGGCTACACCTTC	CASRSGGAGPYGYTF
many	TRBJ1-5	TRBV6-2/TRBV6-3	12	.	TGTGCCAGCAGTTACTCCGGGCAGCCCCAGCATTTT	CASSYSGQPQHF
few	TRBJ1-3	TRBV13	15	.	TGTGCCAGCAGCTCGGAGGGTACCACTGGAAACACCATATATTTT	CASSSEGTTGNTIYF
many	TRBJ2-2	TRBV19	14	TRBD1	TGTGCCAGTCGGACAGGGTCTTTCGCCGGGGAGCTGTTTTTT	CASRTGSFAGELFF
many	TRBJ2-6	TRBV4-1	16	TRBD1	TGCGCCAGCACCGCACAGGGGGCGCCAGGGGCCAACGTCCTGACTTTC	CASTAQGAPGANVLTF
.	TRBJ1-1	TRBV26	15	.	TGTGCCAGCAGTCTGCAGGGTACCATGAACACTGAAGCTTTCTTT	CASSLQGTMNTEAFF
many	TRBJ2-2	TRBV3-1	16	TRBD2	TGTGCCAGCAGCCAACGGAAGCGGGGGGGACCCGGGGAGCTGTTTTTT	CASSQRKRGGPGELFF
.	TRBJ2-5	TRBV11-2	14	.	TGTGCCAGCAGCTTAGATCCTACCCCCGGCACCCAGTACTTC	CASSLDPTPGTQYF
many	TRBJ2-2	TRBV7-2	16	TRBD2	TGTGCCAGCAGCTTAGCGCTAGCGGGGCACACCGGGGAGCTGTTTTTT	CASSLALAGHTGELFF
few	TRBJ2-2	TRBV29-1	13	.	TGCAGCGTTGAAATTGGCCAGTCCGGGGAGCTGTTTTTT	CSVEIGQSGELFF
many	TRBJ2-1	TRBV5-1	15	.	TGCGCCAGCAGCTTGGACGTGGGAGCTGGAAATGAGCAGTTCTTC	CASSLDVGAGNEQFF
many	TRBJ2-2	TRBV19	17	TRBD1	TGTGCCAGTCAGTTGGACAGGGAGTTTTTTGGGACCGGGGAGCTGTTTTTT	CASQLDREFFGTGELFF
few	TRBJ2-5	TRBV9	14	.	TGTGCCAGCAGCGAGCCGGGGGCCGGGGAGACCCAGTACTTC	CASSEPGAGETQYF
.	TRBJ2-7	TRBV3-1	13	TRBD1	TGTGCCAGCAGTCGGACAGGGCCATACGAGCAGTACTTC	CASSRTGPYEQYF
many	TRBJ1-2	TRBV12-3/TRBV12-4	13	.	TGTGCCAGCGTCCTCGGGACGAACTATGGCTACACCTTC	CASVLGTNYGYTF
few	TRBJ2-7	TRBV5-1	13	.	TGCGCCAGCAGCTTGGGGGTCGACTACGAGCAGTACTTC	CASSLGVDYEQYF
many	TRBJ2-2	TRBV9	16	.	TGTGCCAGCAGCGTAGGACCAGGGCTTACCATCGGGGAGCTGTTTTTT	CASSVGPGLTIGELFF
many	TRBJ2-5	TRBV20-1	13	TRBD1	TGCAGTGCTAGGGGACAGCATGGAGAGACCCAGTACTTC	CSARGQHGETQYF
.	TRBJ2-2	TRBV5-5	16	.	TGTGCCAGCACCCTGGTCCACGGGACGAACACCGGGGAGCTGTTTTTT	CASTLVHGTNTGELFF
many	TRBJ1-6	TRBV5-1	14	.	TGTGCCAGCAGCTTGGAGCAGGGGCGATCACCCCTCCACTTT	CASSLEQGRSPLHF
many	TRBJ2-5	TRBV20-1	15	.	TGCAGTGCGACAAACCAAGGACGACAAGATGGGACCCAGTACTTC	CSATNQGRQDGTQYF
many	TRBJ2-1	TRBV5-4	16	TRBD1	TGTGCCAGCAGCCCATCCGGGACAGGGGGCTCTAATGAGCAGTTCTTC	CASSPSGTGGSNEQFF
many	TRBJ1-5	TRBV19	20	TRBD1	TGTGCCAGTAGTATAGATAGTGCCCATCGGTCTCAGGGGGGCAATCAGCCCCAGCATTTT	CASSIDSAHRSQGGNQPQHF
.	TRBJ2-1	TRBV20-1	16	.	TGCAGTGCTAGAGATCTGGGGGGGCGCTCCTACAATGAGCAGTTCTTC	CSARDLGGRSYNEQFF
many	TRBJ1-6	TRBV7-3	16	.	TGTGCCAGCAGCTTATTGGGGCCAGCTAATAATTCACCCCTCCACTTT	CASSLLGPANNSPLHF
.	TRBJ2-1	TRBV6-2/TRBV6-3	15	TRBD2	TGTGCCAGCAGTTACTGGACTAGCGTGGTGAATGAGCAGTTCTTC	CASSYWTSVVNEQFF
many	TRBJ1-3	TRBV6-6	18	TRBD1	TGTGCCAGCAGTTCTCAAGCCACGACAGGGTTTGGGGGAAACACCATATATTTT	CASSSQATTGFGGNTIYF
.	TRBJ2-1	TRBV4-1	15	TRBD2	TGCGCCAGCAGCCTATCCGGGGACTATACCCATGAGCAGTTCTTC	CASSLSGDYTHEQFF
many	TRBJ2-1	TRBV11-3	13	.	TGTGCCAGCAGCTTAGAGGCAGAAAGTGAGCAGTTCTTC	CASSLEAESEQFF
many	TRBJ2-5	TRBV7-2	15	.	TGTGCCAGCAGCTCTCCCCGGCCCCTGGGAGAGACCCAGTACTTC	CASSSPRPLGETQYF
many	TRBJ2-3	TRBV28	16	TRBD2	TGTGCCAGCAGGGGGGGACTAGCGGGCAACACAGATACGCAGTATTTT	CASRGGLAGNTDTQYF
many	TRBJ2-2	TRBV6-5	15	.	TGTGCCAGCAGTTACTCAGGAGGAGTCTCCGGGGAGCTGTTTTTT	CASSYSGGVSGELFF
many	TRBJ2-2	TRBV29-1	13	TRBD1	TGCAGCGGACAGGGGGCGCCCACCGGGGAGCTGTTTTTT	CSGQGAPTGELFF
many	TRBJ1-1	TRBV12-5	14	.	TGTGCTAGTGGACGAACATCACTGAACACTGAAGCTTTCTTT	CASGRTSLNTEAFF
many	TRBJ2-5	TRBV4-1	17	TRBD1	TGCGCCAGCAGCCTATACCCGCCGGGACAGAATCAAGAGACCCAGTACTTC	CASSLYPPGQNQETQYF
many	TRBJ2-3	TRBV27	14	.	TGTGCCAGCACCCTCATTCCCGGGGCGGATACGCAGTATTTT	CASTLIPGADTQYF
many	TRBJ1-4	TRBV20-1	11	.	TGCAGTGCTGACGCCGGGGAAAAACTGTTTTTT	CSADAGEKLFF
many	TRBJ1-5	TRBV6-1	14	.	TGTGCCAGCAGTGATAGCCATAGCAATCAGCCCCAGCATTTT	CASSDSHSNQPQHF
few	TRBJ2-7	TRBV9	15	TRBD2	TGTGCCAGCAGCGTAGCGGCTAGCGGGGGAAACGAGCAGTACTTC	CASSVAASGGNEQYF
many	TRBJ1-2	TRBV28	12	.	TGTGCCATCATGAGAGGAGACTATGGCTACACCTTC	CAIMRGDYGYTF
many	TRBJ2-6	TRBV28	12	.	TGTTCAAGCGGTTCTGGGGCCAACGTCCTGACTTTC	CSSGSGANVLTF
many	TRBJ2-1	TRBV7-6	16	.	TGTGCCAGCAGCCCTGCTCGCACAGCGGCTTACAATGAGCAGTTCTTC	CASSPARTAAYNEQFF
many	TRBJ2-2	TRBV6-2/TRBV6-3	15	.	TGTGCCAGCAGTTACAGGCGATTGAACACCGGGGAGCTGTTTTTT	CASSYRRLNTGELFF
.	TRBJ1-6	TRBV7-9	14	.	TGTGCCAGCAGCTTTTCAGGGGCCCATTCACCCCTCCACTTT	CASSFSGAHSPLHF